The TCR beta chain under discussion was sequenced for a study of beta chain features in type 1 diabetes (dated 2018 in TCRdb). Broadly, across the study: Patients and healthy donors did not differ in mean age, gender distribution, total cell number or subset yield. Across all samples, some 99 million sorted cells were examined, and cell number per subset correlated strongly with RNA yield. Whereas all 30 or so donors provided naive and central memory subsets, regulatory and stem cell-like memory subsets were isolated from just 8 patients and roughly 8 healthy donors. In the study, recently diagnosed type 1 diabetes patients and matched healthy donors were compared on the TCRB repertoires of their sorted circulating CD4+ T cell subsets.

All of the isolated RNA was reverse transcribed with the High Capacity cDNA Reverse Transcription Kit, so expressed TCRB transcripts were sequenced. Naive, central memory and regulatory T cell samples underwent deep immunoSEQ sequencing, averaging about 3.57 million total reads per sample. After sorted cells were lysed in RLT buffer, RNA was extracted with DNase-treated RNeasy Micro or Mini kits, with the choice depending on cell number. Each cell subset was processed on its own to prevent cross-contamination, while patient and healthy donor samples were processed together. The immunoSEQ multiplex PCR was used to amplify TCRB sequences from cDNA, yielding 87-bp fragments that span the CDR3 region. Sequencing of the amplicons was performed on the Illumina HiSeq platform. Concerning the study's data processing: PCR bias was corrected computationally using synthetic template baselines, and reads within Hamming distance 2 were collapsed, with unmergeable singletons discarded. Reads were aligned against IMGT to assign V, D and J genes, CDR3 length and insertions or deletions at six rearrangement sites. Within each subset, clonotype counts were normalized to the number of sorted cells before true diversity and Gini coefficients were calculated with the tcR R package. The overlap coefficient, calculated on TCRB nucleotide sequences, was used to measure repertoire sharing. Out-of-frame TCRB sequences from naive cells were analyzed as a proxy for the pre-selection repertoire. TCRdb provides this immuneACCESS table in a form limited to in-frame rearrangements. Some clones are lacking; in checked studies, under half of them reflect an unresolved V gene, and why the rest are absent is not known. That table gives V, J and clone size, and the DNA gave D and trimming. A total of hundreds of thousands of clones appear in this sample, around 16% of them only once. Around 0.095% of the sample is taken by the ten largest.

Study-level results and caveats: Shorter templates might have been favored by PCR, but patient and control samples were amplified and corrected together, so both groups would have been affected equally by any skew. In all four CD4+ subsets, TCRB CDR3 length was moderately but significantly shorter in type 1 diabetes patients. Only small numbers of individuals were included in the HLA sub-analyses, which left unresolved whether HLA type had any influence on TCRB rearrangement. The naive, central memory and regulatory TCRB repertoires appeared to resemble one another more closely among patients than among healthy donors. Because cDNA was sequenced instead of genomic DNA, activated cells with high expression could be over-represented, although the groups did not differ in activation or CD3 levels. Patients with type 1 diabetes made fewer insertions and deleted more nucleotides at VDJ recombination sites, implying thymic rearrangement abnormalities.

From each donor, a single peripheral blood sample of about 110 mL on average was drawn into heparinised tubes. Using a panel that included CD45RO, CCR7, CD25, CD127, CD95 and CD27, naive, central memory, regulatory and stem cell-like memory CD4+ T cells were sorted on a BD FACSAria II. A purity above 98% was achieved for all sorted populations. Right away, PBMCs were isolated by Lymphoprep density gradient centrifugation and were stained directly, with no culture step. So that batch effects would be minimized, each experiment stained and sorted samples in pairs, pairing one healthy donor with one patient. The table lists this clone with a few counts. Its antigen remains undetermined. No base quality values were provided; no much bigger clone lies one nucleotide off. Sequencing was done on a sample of naive CD4+ T cells from blood. The cell subset or site label for this specimen denotes: true naive CD4+ T cells. This clonotype was obtained from a man aged 18 to 30 in good health.

The nucleotides read TGCGCCAGCAGCCCAGGACTGGCCCCCAATGAGCAGTTCTTC. Protein translation: CASSPGLAPNEQFF. Recombination connected TRBV5-1 to TRBJ2-1; 5 matching bases give a weak D call of TRBD2. V gives up 4 bases and J gives up 6 bases, and the segment between their germline ends measures 14 bases. CDR1 SGHRS and CDR2 YFSETQ were looked up in the germline V gene. From its cysteine to its phenylalanine, the CDR3 spans 14 amino acids. Of all the DNA, just the CDR3 is kept, 42 bases in frame from base 1.